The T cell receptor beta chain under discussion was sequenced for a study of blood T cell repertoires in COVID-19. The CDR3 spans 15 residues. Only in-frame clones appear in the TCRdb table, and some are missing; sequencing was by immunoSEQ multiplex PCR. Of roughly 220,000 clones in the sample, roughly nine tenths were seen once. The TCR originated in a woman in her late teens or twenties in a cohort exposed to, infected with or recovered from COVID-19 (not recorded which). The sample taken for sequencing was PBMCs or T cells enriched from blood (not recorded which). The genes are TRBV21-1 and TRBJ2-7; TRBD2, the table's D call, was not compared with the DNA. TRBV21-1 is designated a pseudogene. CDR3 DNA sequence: TGTGCCAGCAGCAAAGAATTCCGCGGTATGTACGAGCAGTACTTC. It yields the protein CASSKEFRGMYEQYF.